This entry lists 21 T cell receptor beta chains sequenced from one sample in a study of beta chain features in type 1 diabetes. cDNA synthesis used the whole RNA isolate, giving expressed TCRB sequences. Measured with immunoSEQ multiplex PCR; TCRdb has only the in-frame clones, and not every one. The sample contains fewer than 400,000 clones, roughly 8% of which appear only once. Sequenced material: central memory CD4+ T cells from blood. Every receptor here comes from a woman under 30 in good health.

V is TRBV25-1 and J is TRBJ2-3; the D gene is possibly TRBD2 (6 bases). The CDR3 runs to 18 residues. Deletions cut 5 bases from V and 8 bases from J, with 29 bases between. Germline CDR1 MGHDK, CDR2 SYGVNS. CDR3 loop: CASSPDSTRDEVGVTQYF. The CDR3 bases are TGTGCCAGCAGTCCGGACTCGACTAGGGATGAAGTAGGAGTTACGCAGTATTTT.

In its sample, this clone was seen a few times. The genes are TRBV4-3 and TRBJ1-2, with D unresolved. V gave up 0 bases and J gave up 4 bases, with 15 bases separating them. CDR3 length: 16 amino acids. Germline CDR1 LGHNA, CDR2 YSLEER. As DNA, the CDR3 is TGCGCCAGCAGCCAAGATTTTAGGGCGGATAGCTATGGCTACACCTTC. As protein: CASSQDFRADSYGYTF.

This chain uses TRBV9 with TRBJ2-7; 8 bases are shared with TRBD1. The junction had 20 bases not matched to a gene; V was cut back by 10 bases and J by 5 bases. The V gene's germline CDR1 is SGDLS and CDR2 YYNGEE. There are 16 residues in the CDR3. CDR3 in DNA: TGTGCCGTTCAACCGGGACAGGTAGAGATACTAAACGAGCAGTACTTC. This encodes CAVQPGQVEILNEQYF.

This clone was counted between two and nine times. This chain uses TRBV28 with TRBJ2-7; either TRBD1 or TRBD2 may fit D (5 bases each). V lost 2 bases and J lost 0, with 23 bases in between. This CDR3 is built from 19 residues. The germline gives CDR1 MDHEN, CDR2 SYDVKM. The CDR3 reads CASSLAPRQSQAGSYEQYF. The CDR3, as DNA: TGTGCCAGCAGTTTAGCCCCTAGACAGTCCCAGGCGGGCTCCTACGAGCAGTACTTC.

This clone showed up many times. This chain connects TRBV29-1 to TRBJ1-1; D unresolved. The ends were cut back, 6 bases at V and 0 bases at J, with 8 bases in the middle. This CDR3 region has 12 residues. CDR1 SQVTM and CDR2 ANQGSEA come from the germline V gene. The DNA of the CDR3 is TGCAGCGTCGGGCGGATGAACACTGAAGCTTTCTTT. It translates to CSVGRMNTEAFF.

The rearrangement joins TRBV27 to TRBJ2-1, with D unclear. V lost 2 bases, J lost 5 bases, and 13 bases lay in between. Looked up from germline, CDR1 is MNHEY and CDR2 is SMNVEV (reference sequence). This CDR3 has 15 residues. This CDR3 reads CASSLEAWPNNEQFF. CDR3 nucleotide sequence: TGTGCCAGCAGTTTAGAGGCATGGCCAAACAATGAGCAGTTCTTC.

This clone was recorded a few times. Other DNA sequences in this sample translate to the same CDR3. This rearrangement joins TRBV5-1 to TRBJ2-3; tentatively, D is TRBD2 (6 bases). CDR3 size: 14 residues. V was cut by 5 bases and J by 1 base, with 11 bases left in between. Germline V gene lookup returns CDR1 SGHRS and CDR2 YFSETQ. CDR3 sequence: CASSLAARTDTQYF. The CDR3 DNA sequence: TGCGCCAGCAGTTTAGCGGCTCGCACAGATACGCAGTATTTT.

V gene TRBV10-3 combines with J gene TRBJ2-7; unclear D gene. This CDR3 contains 12 residues. CDR1 is ENHRY, CDR2 SYGVKD, per germline. V was clipped by 1 base and J by 4 bases, with 5 bases between them. This CDR3 is CAISEFEYEQYF. Here the CDR3 DNA reads TGTGCCATCAGTGAGTTTGAGTACGAGCAGTACTTC.

The table lists this clone with a few counts. V gene TRBV7-2 combines with J gene TRBJ2-1; 11 bases line up with TRBD2. Germline V gene lookup returns CDR1 SGHTA and CDR2 FQGNSA. V dropped 4 bases and J dropped 2; count of bases not matched to a gene: 4. The CDR3 sequence is 16 residues long. CDR3 nucleotides: TGTGCCAGCAGCTCTTATAGCGGGAGGGCCTACAATGAGCAGTTCTTC. This encodes CASSSYSGRAYNEQFF. Full variable domain (remainder filled in from reference TRBV7-2 and TRBJ2-1): GAGVSQSPSNKVTEKGKDVELRCDPISGHTALYWYRQSLGQGLEFLIYFQGNSAPDKSGLPSDRFSAERTGGSVSTLTIQRTQQEDSAVYLCASSSYSGRAYNEQFFGPGTRLTVL.

V usage is TRBV15 and J usage is TRBJ2-1; D unresolved. The germline V gene has CDR1 LNHNV and CDR2 YYDKDF (reference sequence). The CDR3 runs 15 residues. Trimming cost V 0 bases and J 4 bases, with 10 bases left between them. CDR3 coding DNA: TGTGCCACCAGCAGAGATCTGCCGGCTTACAATGAGCAGTTCTTC. Protein sequence: CATSRDLPAYNEQFF. The whole variable domain, filled in from reference TRBV15 and TRBJ2-1, reads DAMVIQNPRYQVTQFGKPVTLSCSQTLNHNVMYWYQQKSSQAPKLLFHYYDKDFNNEADTPDNFQSRRPNTSFCFLDIRSPGLGDTAMYLCATSRDLPAYNEQFFGPGTRLTVL.

Regarding this clone: This sample also contains other DNA sequences that code for the same CDR3. V usage is TRBV5-1 and J usage is TRBJ2-7, with D possibly TRBD2 on 6 matching bases. CDR1 and CDR2 from the germline V gene are SGHRS and YFSETQ. Trimming removed 0 bases at V and 3 bases at J, with 13 bases between. This CDR3 region has 15 residues. CDR3 protein: CASSLAGRGVYEQYF. In DNA, the CDR3 is TGCGCCAGCAGCTTGGCCGGTCGCGGGGTCTACGAGCAGTACTTC. The whole variable domain, remainder taken from reference TRBV5-1 and TRBJ2-7, is KAGVTQTPRYLIKTRGQQVTLSCSPISGHRSVSWYQQTPGQGLQFLFEYFSETQRNKGNFPGRFSGRQFSNSRSEMNVSTLELGDSALYLCASSLAGRGVYEQYFGPGTRLTVT.

This clone has more than one count but fewer than ten. The chain is built from TRBV5-6 and TRBJ2-1; unclear D gene. Germline V gene lookup returns CDR1 SGHDT and CDR2 YYEEEE. CDR3 size: 11 residues. V shed 1 base and J shed 6 bases, with 2 bases lying between them. CDR3 bases: TGTGCCAGCAGCTTGTTCAATGAGCAGTTCTTC. Translating gives CASSLFNEQFF.

Only a few counts were recorded for this clone. This chain joins TRBV7-9 and TRBJ1-2; D not resolved. V was pared by 6 bases and J by 2 bases, with 7 bases between. There are 12 residues in the CDR3. Germline lookup yields CDR1 SEHNR and CDR2 FQNEAQ (reference sequence). Here the CDR3 reads CASRQENYGYTF. The CDR3 coding sequence is TGTGCCAGCAGGCAGGAAAACTATGGCTACACCTTC.

In its sample, this clone was seen a few times. This chain joins TRBV7-2 and TRBJ1-2; 8 bases are shared with TRBD1. The CDR3 spans 14 residues. Germline V gives CDR1 SGHTA, CDR2 FQGNSA. J was trimmed by 8 bases and V by 5 bases; bases with no gene match: 10. The CDR3 sequence is CASSALQGAEGYTF. CDR3 nucleotides: TGTGCCAGCAGCGCACTCCAGGGGGCGGAGGGCTACACCTTC.

CDR3 sequence: CASSLYSGRGTDTQYF. The CDR3, as DNA: TGCGCCAGCAGCCTGTATAGCGGGCGAGGGACGGATACGCAGTATTTT. The chain recombines TRBV5-1 with TRBJ2-3, with 7 bases fitting TRBD2. The CDR3 sequence is 16 residues long. The germline V gene encodes CDR1 SGHRS and CDR2 YFSETQ. With 4 bases clipped from V and 6 bases from J, the junction kept 14 bases outside the gene matches.

This chain joins TRBV7-8 and TRBJ2-7, with D unclear. Between the trimmed V and J ends, which lost 3 bases and 1 base, there was a span of 13 bases. CDR3 length: 15 residues. Germline V gene data show CDR1 as SGHVS and CDR2 as FQNEAQ. The CDR3 region has the DNA TGTGCCAGCAGCTTTAAGGCTCTAGAATCCTACGAGCAGTACTTC. Protein product: CASSFKALESYEQYF.

The V and J genes are TRBV2 and TRBJ2-5, with 8 bases identical to TRBD1. Germline V gene lookup returns CDR1 SNHLY and CDR2 FYNNEI. This CDR3 is built from 14 residues. V dropped 4 bases and J dropped 5; count of bases not matched to a gene: 6. CDR3 in DNA: TGTGCCAGCAGTGTCTGGACAGGGAGTGAGACCCAGTACTTC. Protein product: CASSVWTGSETQYF. Full variable domain (rest looked up from reference TRBV2 and TRBJ2-5): EPEVTQTPSHQVTQMGQEVILRCVPISNHLYFYWYRQILGQKVEFLVSFYNNEISEKSEIFDDQFSVERPDGSNFTLKIRSTKLEDSAMYFCASSVWTGSETQYFGPGTRLLVL.

This clone was seen a few times. The chain uses TRBV15 and TRBJ2-1; the match to TRBD1 covers 8 bases. The V gene end was trimmed by 1 base and the J gene end by 7 bases; junction bases not matched to a gene: 9. CDR3 size: 16 residues. Germline CDR1 LNHNV, CDR2 YYDKDF (reference sequence). The CDR3 DNA follows: TGTGCCACCAGCAGAGGAGGTGGACAGGGTGGGAATGAGCAGTTCTTC. Translating gives CATSRGGGQGGNEQFF. Full variable domain (missing parts from reference TRBV15 and TRBJ2-1): DAMVIQNPRYQVTQFGKPVTLSCSQTLNHNVMYWYQQKSSQAPKLLFHYYDKDFNNEADTPDNFQSRRPNTSFCFLDIRSPGLGDTAMYLCATSRGGGQGGNEQFFGPGTRLTVL.

This chain joins TRBV2 and TRBJ1-5; tentative D call: TRBD1 (6 bases). The CDR3 covers 14 residues. V gave up 2 bases and J gave up 7 bases, with 12 bases separating them. The V gene's germline CDR1 is SNHLY and CDR2 FYNNEI. In DNA form, the CDR3 reads TGTGCCAGCAGTGAATGGGGGGGCCGACAGCCCCAGCATTTT. This gives the protein CASSEWGGRQPQHF.

This clone was picked up many times. The genes are TRBV5-6 and TRBJ2-1; D might be TRBD2 (6 bases). This CDR3 region has 14 residues. Trimming cost V 6 bases and J 5 bases, with 15 bases left between them. CDR1 and CDR2 (germline): SGHDT, YYEEEE. The CDR3 protein is CASKPGVSHNEQFF. CDR3 bases: TGTGCCAGCAAACCGGGAGTATCGCACAATGAGCAGTTCTTC.

This clone has more than one count but fewer than ten. The chain uses TRBV2 and TRBJ2-2, with D perhaps TRBD1 or TRBD2 (6 bases each). CDR1 is SNHLY, CDR2 FYNNEI, per germline. The germline V and J ends were trimmed by 6 bases and 0 bases, with 11 bases remaining between them. This CDR3 region has 15 residues. Written as DNA, the CDR3 is TGTGCCAGCAGGAGGGGGAGGTCGAACACCGGGGAGCTGTTTTTT. It specifies CASRRGRSNTGELFF.